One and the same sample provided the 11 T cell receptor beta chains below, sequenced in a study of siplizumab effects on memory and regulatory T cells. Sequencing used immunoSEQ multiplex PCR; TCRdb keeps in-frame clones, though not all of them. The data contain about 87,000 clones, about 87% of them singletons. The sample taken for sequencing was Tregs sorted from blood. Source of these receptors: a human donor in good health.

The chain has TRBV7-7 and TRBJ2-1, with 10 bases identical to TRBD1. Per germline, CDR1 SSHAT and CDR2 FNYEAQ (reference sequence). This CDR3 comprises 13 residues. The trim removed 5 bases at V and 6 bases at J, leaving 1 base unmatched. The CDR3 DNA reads TGTGCCAGCAGCCGGGACAGGGGCAATGAGCAGTTCTTC. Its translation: CASSRDRGNEQFF.

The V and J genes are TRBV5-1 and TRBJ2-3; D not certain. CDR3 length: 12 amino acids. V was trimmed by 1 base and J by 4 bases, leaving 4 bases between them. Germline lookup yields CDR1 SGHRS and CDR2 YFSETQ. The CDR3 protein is CASSLYADTQYF. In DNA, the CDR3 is TGCGCCAGCAGCTTGTATGCAGATACGCAGTATTTT.

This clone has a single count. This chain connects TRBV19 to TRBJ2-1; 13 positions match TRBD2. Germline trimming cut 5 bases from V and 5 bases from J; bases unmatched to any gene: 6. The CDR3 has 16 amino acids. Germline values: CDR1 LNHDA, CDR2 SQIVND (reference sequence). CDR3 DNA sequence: TGTGCCAGTAGTTCCAGGACTAGCGGGGGAAACAATGAGCAGTTCTTC. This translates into CASSSRTSGGNNEQFF.

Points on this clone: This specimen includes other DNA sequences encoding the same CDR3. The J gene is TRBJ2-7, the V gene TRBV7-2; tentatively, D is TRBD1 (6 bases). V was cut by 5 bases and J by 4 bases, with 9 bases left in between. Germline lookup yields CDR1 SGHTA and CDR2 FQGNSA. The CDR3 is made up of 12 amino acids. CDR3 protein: CASSLRGYEQYF. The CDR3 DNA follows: TGTGCCAGCAGCCTAAGGGGGTACGAGCAGTACTTC. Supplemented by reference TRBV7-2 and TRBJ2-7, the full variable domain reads GAGVSQSPSNKVTEKGKDVELRCDPISGHTALYWYRQSLGQGLEFLIYFQGNSAPDKSGLPSDRFSAERTGGSVSTLTIQRTQQEDSAVYLCASSLRGYEQYFGPGTRLTVT.

CDR3 loop: CASRPNLNYEQYF. The CDR3 nucleotides read TGTGCCAGCAGACCGAACCTGAACTACGAGCAGTACTTC. The chain couples TRBV6-5 to TRBJ2-7, with D unclear. The CDR3 consists of 13 residues. Per germline, CDR1 MNHEY and CDR2 SVGAGI. The V gene lost 6 bases and the J gene lost 3 bases, with 12 bases spanning the gap.

The CDR3 DNA reads as TGTGCCAGCAGCTTAGCGGCCGAGGGAGGGTATGGCTACACCTTC. Residues: CASSLAAEGGYGYTF. V usage is TRBV7-2 and J usage is TRBJ1-2; D remains ambiguous. The CDR3 length is 15 residues. V lost 0 bases, J lost 5 bases, and 13 bases lay in between. The germline gives CDR1 SGHTA, CDR2 FQGNSA.

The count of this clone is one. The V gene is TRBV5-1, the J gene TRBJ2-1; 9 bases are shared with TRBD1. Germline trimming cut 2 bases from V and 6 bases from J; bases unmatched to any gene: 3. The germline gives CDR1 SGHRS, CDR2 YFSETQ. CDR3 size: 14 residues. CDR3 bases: TGCGCCAGCAGCTTCGGGACAGGGATCAATGAGCAGTTCTTC. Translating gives CASSFGTGINEQFF.

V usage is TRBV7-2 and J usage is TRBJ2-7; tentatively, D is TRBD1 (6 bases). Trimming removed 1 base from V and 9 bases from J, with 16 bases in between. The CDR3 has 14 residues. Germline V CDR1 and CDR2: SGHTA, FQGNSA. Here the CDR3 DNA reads TGTGCCAGCAGCTTAGTACAGGGTTCTCGTGGGCAGTACTTC. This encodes CASSLVQGSRGQYF.

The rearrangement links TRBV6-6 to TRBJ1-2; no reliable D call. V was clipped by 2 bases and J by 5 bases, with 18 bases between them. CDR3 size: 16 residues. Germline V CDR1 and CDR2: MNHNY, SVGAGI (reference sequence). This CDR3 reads CASSYTSSLGWYGYTF. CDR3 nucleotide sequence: TGTGCCAGCAGTTACACCTCGAGTCTTGGGTGGTATGGCTACACCTTC.

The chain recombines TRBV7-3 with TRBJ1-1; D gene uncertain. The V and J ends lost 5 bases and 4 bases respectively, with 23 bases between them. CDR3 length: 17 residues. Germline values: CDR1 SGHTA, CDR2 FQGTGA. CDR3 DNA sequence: TGTGCCAGCAGCCTCTCATCTAGCGGAAGAGGTAGCACTGAAGCTTTCTTT. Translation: CASSLSSSGRGSTEAFF.

The CDR3 here is CASSLSPPGQSWNTEAFF. In nucleotides, the CDR3 is TGCGCCAGCAGCTTGTCGCCTCCGGGACAGTCATGGAACACTGAAGCTTTCTTT. The chain joins TRBV5-1 to TRBJ1-1; 7 nucleotides agree with TRBD1. Germline CDR1 SGHRS, CDR2 YFSETQ. The CDR3 length is 18 residues. V dropped 1 base and J dropped 1; count of bases not matched to a gene: 13.